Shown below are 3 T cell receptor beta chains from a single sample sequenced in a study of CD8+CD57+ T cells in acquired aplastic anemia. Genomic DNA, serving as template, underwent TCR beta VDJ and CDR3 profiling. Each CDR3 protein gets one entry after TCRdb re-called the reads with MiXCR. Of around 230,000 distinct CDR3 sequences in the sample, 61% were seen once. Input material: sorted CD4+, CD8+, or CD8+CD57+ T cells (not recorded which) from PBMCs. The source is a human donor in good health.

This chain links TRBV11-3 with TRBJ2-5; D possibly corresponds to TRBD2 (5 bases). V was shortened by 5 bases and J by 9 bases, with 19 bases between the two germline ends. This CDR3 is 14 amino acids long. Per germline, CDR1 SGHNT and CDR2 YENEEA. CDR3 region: CASSQSGYGQPQYF. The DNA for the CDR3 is TGTGCCAGCAGCCAAAGCGGATATGGTCAGCCCCAGTACTTC.

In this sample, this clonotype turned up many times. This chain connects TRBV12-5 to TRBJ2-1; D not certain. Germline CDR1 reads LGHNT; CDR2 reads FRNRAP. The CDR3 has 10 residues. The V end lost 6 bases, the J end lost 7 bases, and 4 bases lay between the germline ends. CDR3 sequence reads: CASGSNEQFF. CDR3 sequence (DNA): TGTGCTAGTGGCAGTAATGAGCAGTTCTTC.

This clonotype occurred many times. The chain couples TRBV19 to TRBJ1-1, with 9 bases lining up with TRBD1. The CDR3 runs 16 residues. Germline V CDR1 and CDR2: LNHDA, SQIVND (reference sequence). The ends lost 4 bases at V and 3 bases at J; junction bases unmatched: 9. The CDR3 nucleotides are TGTGCCAGTAGTAAATTGGGACAGGGAAGGCACACTGAAGCTTTCTTT. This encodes CASSKLGQGRHTEAFF.